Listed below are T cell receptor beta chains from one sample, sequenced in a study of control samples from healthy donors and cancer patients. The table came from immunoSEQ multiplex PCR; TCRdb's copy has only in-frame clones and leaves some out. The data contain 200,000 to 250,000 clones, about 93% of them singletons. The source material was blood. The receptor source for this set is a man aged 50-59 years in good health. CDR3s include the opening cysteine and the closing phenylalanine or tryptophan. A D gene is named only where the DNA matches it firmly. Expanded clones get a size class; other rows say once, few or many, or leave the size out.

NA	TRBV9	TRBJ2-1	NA	TGTGCCAGCAGCGCCCAACTAGCAAGATCCTACAATGAGCAGTTCTTC	CASSAQLARSYNEQFF
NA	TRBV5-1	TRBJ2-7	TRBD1	TGCGCCAGCAGCCTCGGACAGGGAAAGGGCTACGAGCAGTACTTC	CASSLGQGKGYEQYF
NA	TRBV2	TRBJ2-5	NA	TGTGCCAGCAGATACACCGGGGGGACCCAGTACTTC	CASRYTGGTQYF
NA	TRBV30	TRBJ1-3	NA	TGTGCCGGAGGCAATTTTGGAAACACCATATATTTT	CAGGNFGNTIYF
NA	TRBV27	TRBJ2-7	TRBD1	TGTGCCAGTCAACAGGGGGCTTGGTCCTACGAGCAGTACTTC	CASQQGAWSYEQYF
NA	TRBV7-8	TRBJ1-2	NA	TGTGCCAGCAGCTTAGAAAGGAATTTAAACTATGGCTACACCTTC	CASSLERNLNYGYTF
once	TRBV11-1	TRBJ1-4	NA	TGTGCCAGCAGCTTAGAAGTTGACACGGAAAAACTGTTTTTT	CASSLEVDTEKLFF
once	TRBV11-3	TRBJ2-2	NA	TGTGCCAGCAGCTCGACAGTCACCGGGGAGCTGTTTTTT	CASSSTVTGELFF
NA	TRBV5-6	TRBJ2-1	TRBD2	TGTGCCAGCAGCCTGGGCTGGGGGGGAAATAATGAGCAGTTCTTC	CASSLGWGGNNEQFF
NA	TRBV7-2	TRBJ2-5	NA	TGTGCCAGCAGCGGGACCCGGCGGGAGACCCAGTACTTC	CASSGTRRETQYF
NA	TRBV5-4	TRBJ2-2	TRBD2	TGTGCCAGCAGTTCTAGCGGGGGGAGGATCGGGGAGCTGTTTTTT	CASSSSGGRIGELFF
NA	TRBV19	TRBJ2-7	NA	TGTGCCAGTAGTAGGGGGTTGACAGGAGATCGCTACGAGCAGTACTTC	CASSRGLTGDRYEQYF
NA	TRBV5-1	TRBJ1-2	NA	TGCGCCAGCAGCTTGAGGACAGACTATGGCTACACCTTC	CASSLRTDYGYTF
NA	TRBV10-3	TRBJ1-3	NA	TGTGCCATCAGTGAGCAGGTGGCTGGAAACACCATATATTTT	CAISEQVAGNTIYF
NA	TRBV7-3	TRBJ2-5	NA	TGTGCCAGCAGCTTAAATAGCGAAGAGACCCAGTACTTC	CASSLNSEETQYF
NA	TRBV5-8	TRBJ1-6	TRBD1	TGTGCCAGCAGCCCACCTTGGACAGGGAATAATTCACCCCTCCACTTT	CASSPPWTGNNSPLHF